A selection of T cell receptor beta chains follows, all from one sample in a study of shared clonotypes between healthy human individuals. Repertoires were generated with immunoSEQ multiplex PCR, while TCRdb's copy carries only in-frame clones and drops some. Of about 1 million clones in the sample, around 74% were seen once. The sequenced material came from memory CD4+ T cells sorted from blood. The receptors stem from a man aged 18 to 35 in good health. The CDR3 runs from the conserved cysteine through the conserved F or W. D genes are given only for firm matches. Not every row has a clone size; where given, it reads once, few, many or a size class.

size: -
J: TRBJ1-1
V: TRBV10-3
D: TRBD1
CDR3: CAISDLIGTGTTEAFF
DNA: TGTGCCATCAGTGACCTGATAGGGACAGGGACGACTGAAGCTTTCTTT

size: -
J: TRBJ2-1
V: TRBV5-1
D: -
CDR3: CASSLGDRGNNEQFF
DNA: TGCGCCAGCAGCTTGGGGGATCGAGGTAACAATGAGCAGTTCTTC

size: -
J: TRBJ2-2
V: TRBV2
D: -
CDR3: CASSPDGGNTGELFF
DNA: TGTGCCAGCAGTCCCGATGGGGGCAACACCGGGGAGCTGTTTTTT

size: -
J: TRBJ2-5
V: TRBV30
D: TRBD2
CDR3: CAWSRKAGGQETQYF
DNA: TGTGCCTGGAGTAGGAAAGCGGGGGGGCAAGAGACCCAGTACTTC

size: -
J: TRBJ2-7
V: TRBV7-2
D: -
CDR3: CASSRHTSEQYF
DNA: TGTGCCAGCAGCCGACACACCAGCGAGCAGTACTTC

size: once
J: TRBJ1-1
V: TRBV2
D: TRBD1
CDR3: CASAGGPNTEAFF
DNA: TGTGCCAGTGCAGGGGGCCCGAACACTGAAGCTTTCTTT

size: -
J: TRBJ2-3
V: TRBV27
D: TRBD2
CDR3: CASSFQGRGEVDTQYF
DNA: TGTGCCAGCAGTTTCCAGGGGCGGGGGGAGGTAGATACGCAGTATTTT

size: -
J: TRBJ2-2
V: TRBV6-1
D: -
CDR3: CASLTVGSDTGELFF
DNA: TGTGCCAGCCTTACAGTTGGTTCAGACACCGGGGAGCTGTTTTTT

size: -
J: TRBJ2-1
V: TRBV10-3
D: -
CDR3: CAIKEGGNYNEQFF
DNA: TGTGCCATCAAAGAAGGCGGAAACTACAATGAGCAGTTCTTC

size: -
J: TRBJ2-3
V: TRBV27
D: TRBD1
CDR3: CASSLDRVGDTQYF
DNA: TGTGCCAGCAGTCTAGACAGGGTGGGAGATACGCAGTATTTT

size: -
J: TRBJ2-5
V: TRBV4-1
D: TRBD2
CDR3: CASSHSAGGKETQYF
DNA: TGCGCCAGCAGCCATTCAGCGGGGGGAAAAGAGACCCAGTACTTC

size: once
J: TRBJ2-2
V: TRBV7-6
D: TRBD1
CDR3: CASSHRDRGTGELFF
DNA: TGTGCCAGCAGCCACCGGGACAGGGGCACCGGGGAGCTGTTTTTT

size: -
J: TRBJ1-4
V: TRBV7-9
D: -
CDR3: CASSLASLTVTNEKLFF
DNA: TGTGCCAGCAGCTTAGCGTCCCTGACAGTCACTAATGAAAAACTGTTTTTT

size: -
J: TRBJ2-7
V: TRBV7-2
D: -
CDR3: CASTSDGYEQYF
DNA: TGTGCCAGCACCTCGGACGGGTACGAGCAGTACTTC

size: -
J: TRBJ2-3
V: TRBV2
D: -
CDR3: CASSERGVRADTQYF
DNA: TGTGCCAGCAGTGAAAGGGGGGTTAGGGCAGATACGCAGTATTTT

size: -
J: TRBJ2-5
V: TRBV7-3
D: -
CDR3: CASSLGGASQETQYF
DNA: TGTGCCAGCAGCTTAGGTGGGGCAAGCCAAGAGACCCAGTACTTC

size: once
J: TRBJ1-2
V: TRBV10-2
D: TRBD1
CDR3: CASMDRGAANYGYTF
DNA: TGCGCCAGCATGGACAGGGGTGCGGCTAACTATGGCTACACCTTC

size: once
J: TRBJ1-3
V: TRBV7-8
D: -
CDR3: CASAQGASGNTIYF
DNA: TGTGCCAGCGCGCAGGGAGCCTCTGGAAACACCATATATTTT

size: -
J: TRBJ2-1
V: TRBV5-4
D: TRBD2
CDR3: CASSPGGYDNEQFF
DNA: TGTGCCAGCAGCCCGGGGGGGTATGACAATGAGCAGTTCTTC

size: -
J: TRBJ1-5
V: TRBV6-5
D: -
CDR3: CASSGGTLQPQHF
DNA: TGTGCCAGCAGTGGCGGGACACTTCAGCCCCAGCATTTT

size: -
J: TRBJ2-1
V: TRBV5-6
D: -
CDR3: CASSLGGLITYNEQFF
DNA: TGTGCCAGCAGCTTGGGGGGCCTGATCACATACAATGAGCAGTTCTTC

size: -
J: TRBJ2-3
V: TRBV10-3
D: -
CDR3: CAISERASGADTQYF
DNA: TGTGCCATCAGTGAACGGGCCTCGGGGGCAGATACGCAGTATTTT

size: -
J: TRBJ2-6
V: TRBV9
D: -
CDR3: CASSQFHSGANVLTF
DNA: TGTGCCAGCAGCCAATTCCACTCTGGGGCCAACGTCCTGACTTTC

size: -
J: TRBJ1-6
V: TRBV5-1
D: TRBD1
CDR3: CASSWAAGTGGFSGSPLHF
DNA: TGCGCCAGCAGCTGGGCTGCCGGGACAGGGGGCTTCTCGGGTTCACCCCTCCACTTT

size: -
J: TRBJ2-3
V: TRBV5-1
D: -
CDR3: CASSLSGLDTQYF
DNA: TGCGCCAGCAGTTTGAGCGGGCTCGATACGCAGTATTTT

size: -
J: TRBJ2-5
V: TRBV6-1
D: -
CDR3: CASSEGGSRKETQYF
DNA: TGTGCCAGCAGTGAAGGAGGTAGCAGGAAAGAGACCCAGTACTTC

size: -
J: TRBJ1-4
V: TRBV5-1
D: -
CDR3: CASSRSGDEKLFF
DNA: TGCGCCAGCAGCCGCTCAGGGGATGAAAAACTGTTTTTT

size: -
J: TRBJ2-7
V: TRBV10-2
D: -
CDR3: CASSAASYEQYF
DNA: TGCGCCAGCAGTGCGGCCTCCTACGAGCAGTACTTC

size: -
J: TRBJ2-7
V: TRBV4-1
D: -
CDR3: CASSQALVGGTSYEQYF
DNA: TGCGCCAGCAGCCAAGCTTTAGTGGGGGGGACAAGCTACGAGCAGTACTTC

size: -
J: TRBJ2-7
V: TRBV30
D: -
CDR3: CAWSRVGEQYF
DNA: TGTGCCTGGAGTCGCGTGGGCGAGCAGTACTTC

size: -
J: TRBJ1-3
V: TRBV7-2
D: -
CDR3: CASSLVGGTSSGNTIYF
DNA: TGTGCCAGCAGCTTAGTTGGTGGGACAAGCTCTGGAAACACCATATATTTT

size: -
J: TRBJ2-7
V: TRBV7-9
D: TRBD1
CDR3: CASSGTGPLEQYF
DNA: TGTGCCAGCTCCGGGACAGGACCCTTGGAGCAGTACTTC

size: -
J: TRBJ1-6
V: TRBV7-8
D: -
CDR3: CASSLGGGAGDGPPLHF
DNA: TGTGCCAGCAGCTTAGGAGGAGGGGCGGGGGACGGGCCACCCCTCCACTTT

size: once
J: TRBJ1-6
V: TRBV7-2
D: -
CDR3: CASSSREGGSPLHF
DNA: TGTGCCAGCAGCTCCCGGGAAGGGGGATCACCCCTCCACTTT

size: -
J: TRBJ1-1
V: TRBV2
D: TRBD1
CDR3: CASRGGTGETEAFF
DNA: TGTGCCAGCCGCGGCGGGACAGGGGAAACTGAAGCTTTCTTT

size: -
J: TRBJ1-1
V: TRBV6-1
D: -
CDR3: CASRKRGMNTEAFF
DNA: TGTGCCAGCAGGAAACGTGGGATGAACACTGAAGCTTTCTTT

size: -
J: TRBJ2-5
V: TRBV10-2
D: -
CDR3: CASSVTSEGYETQYF
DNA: TGCGCCAGCAGTGTAACTAGTGAGGGATATGAGACCCAGTACTTC

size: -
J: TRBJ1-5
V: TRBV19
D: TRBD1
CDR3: CANPPRWTGIGNQPQHF
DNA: TGTGCCAACCCACCCCGCTGGACAGGGATTGGGAATCAGCCCCAGCATTTT

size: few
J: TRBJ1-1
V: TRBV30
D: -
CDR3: CAWDRFSGVGEAFF
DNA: TGTGCCTGGGATAGATTCTCGGGAGTAGGTGAAGCTTTCTTT

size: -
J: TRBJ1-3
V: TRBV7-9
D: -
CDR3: CASGSRGNTIYF
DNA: TGTGCCAGCGGGTCCCGGGGAAACACCATATATTTT

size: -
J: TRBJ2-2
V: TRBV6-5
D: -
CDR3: CAKGVGNTGELFF
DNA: TGTGCCAAGGGAGTAGGAAACACCGGGGAGCTGTTTTTT

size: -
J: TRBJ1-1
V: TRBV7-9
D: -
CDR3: CASSHRVGGGGNTEAFF
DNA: TGTGCCAGCAGCCATAGAGTGGGGGGCGGAGGAAACACTGAAGCTTTCTTT

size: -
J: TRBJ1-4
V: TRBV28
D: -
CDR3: CASSPWTAKSNEKLFF
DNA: TGTGCCAGCAGTCCGTGGACCGCAAAAAGTAATGAAAAACTGTTTTTT

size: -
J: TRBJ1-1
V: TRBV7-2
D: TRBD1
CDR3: CASSLGRTGDEAFF
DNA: TGTGCCAGCAGCTTAGGGCGGACAGGGGATGAAGCTTTCTTT

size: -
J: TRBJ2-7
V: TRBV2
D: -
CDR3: CASGGTVTVQYF
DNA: TGTGCCAGCGGCGGGACAGTCACTGTGCAGTACTTC

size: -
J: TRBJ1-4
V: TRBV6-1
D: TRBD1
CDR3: CASRETGTGGEKLFF
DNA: TGTGCCAGCAGGGAGACCGGGACAGGCGGAGAAAAACTGTTTTTT

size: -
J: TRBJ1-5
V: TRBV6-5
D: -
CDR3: CATGRDPNQPQHF
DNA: TGTGCCACGGGGAGGGATCCCAATCAGCCCCAGCATTTT

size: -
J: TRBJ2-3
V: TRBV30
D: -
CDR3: CAWNWGLGTDTQYF
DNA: TGTGCCTGGAATTGGGGATTAGGGACAGATACGCAGTATTTT

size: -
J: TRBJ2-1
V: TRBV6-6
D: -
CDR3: CASRGGRYNEQFF
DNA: TGTGCCAGCAGGGGGGGCCGGTACAATGAGCAGTTCTTC